The next 26 T cell receptor beta chains were all read from a single sample in a study of blood T cell repertoires in COVID-19. Profiling relied on immunoSEQ multiplex PCR, and the TCRdb table lists in-frame clones only, not all of them. The sample holds some 83,000 clones, around 80% seen once. Material for sequencing was peripheral blood. These receptor sequences come from a man in his sixties with active or convalescent COVID-19.

V and J are TRBV3-1 (or the pseudogene TRBV3-2) and TRBJ1-2; possibly TRBD1 for D (6 bases). This CDR3 contains 14 residues. The germline CDR1 and CDR2 sequences are LGHDT and YNNKEL (reference sequence). The V end lost 1 base, the J end lost 5 bases, and 11 bases lay between the germline ends. The CDR3, as DNA: TGTGCCAGCAGCCAAGGTCAGGGGAAATATGGCTACACCTTC. It encodes CASSQGQGKYGYTF.

This rearrangement joins TRBV6-2 or TRBV6-3 to TRBJ1-2; no definite D call. CDR3 length equals 12 residues. Germline V gene data show CDR1 as MNHEY and CDR2 as SVGEGT. The V and J ends lost 5 bases and 3 bases respectively, with 7 bases between them. The CDR3 spells CASSLRDYGYTF. CDR3 bases: TGTGCCAGCAGTCTGAGGGACTATGGCTACACCTTC.

In its sample, this clone was seen a few times. This rearrangement joins TRBV10-2 to TRBJ1-1, with TRBD1 identical over 7 bases. Germline CDR1 and CDR2: WSHSY and SAAADI. V gave up 6 bases and J gave up 5 bases; unmatched junction bases: 6. The CDR3 is made up of 13 amino acids. The CDR3 DNA sequence: TGCGCCAGCAGAACAGACAGGGTAACTGAAGCTTTCTTT. It encodes CASRTDRVTEAFF.

This sequence joins TRBV6-5 and TRBJ2-3; 7 bases are shared with TRBD2. The CDR3 covers 13 residues. Germline loops: CDR1 MNHEY, CDR2 SVGAGI. V gave up 6 bases and J gave up 2 bases; unmatched junction bases: 2. The DNA for the CDR3 is TGTGCCAGCAGGCGGGACTACACAGATACGCAGTATTTT. It is translated as CASRRDYTDTQYF.

CDR3 DNA sequence: TGTGCCAGCAGCTTACGTAACTATGGCTACACCTTC. It yields the protein CASSLRNYGYTF. The chain links TRBV7-2 to TRBJ1-2; D gene uncertain. The V gene lost 2 bases and the J gene lost 1 base, with 2 bases spanning the gap. The CDR3 consists of 12 residues. Germline loops: CDR1 SGHTA, CDR2 FQGNSA.

The V gene is TRBV9, the J gene TRBJ1-2; D is perhaps TRBD1 (5 bases). Deletions cut 0 bases from V and 3 bases from J, with 12 bases between. The length of the CDR3 is 15 residues. Germline CDR1 and CDR2: SGDLS and YYNGEE. The CDR3 reads CASSVGIGVDYGYTF. In DNA form, the CDR3 reads TGTGCCAGCAGCGTAGGAATAGGGGTCGACTATGGCTACACCTTC. Based on the CDR3 plus reference TRBV9 and TRBJ1-2, the full variable domain is DSGVTQTPKHLITATGQRVTLRCSPRSGDLSVYWYQQSLDQGLQFLIQYYNGEERAKGNILERFSAQQFPDLHSELNLSSLELGDSALYFCASSVGIGVDYGYTFGSGTRLTVV.

This clone was seen only once. The rearrangement joins TRBV5-4 to TRBJ2-7; 15 nucleotides align to TRBD2. Germline-derived CDR1 and CDR2 are SGHNT and YYREEE (reference sequence). The CDR3 is made up of 16 amino acids. V shed 2 bases and J 2 bases; nucleotides not matched to a gene: 2. The CDR3 bases are TGTGCCAGCAGCTTCGGACTAGCGGGGGGGACCTACGAGCAGTACTTC. Protein sequence: CASSFGLAGGTYEQYF.

The V gene is TRBV12-3 or TRBV12-4, the J gene TRBJ1-2; TRBD1 matches at 7 bases. The length of the CDR3 is 13 residues. After removal of 7 bases from V and 1 base from J, the junction contained 3 bases not matched to a gene. CDR3 nucleotide sequence: TGTGCCAGCAAGGGGACAGTTAACTATGGCTACACCTTC. It specifies CASKGTVNYGYTF.

J is TRBJ1-1 and V is TRBV9, with 7 bases aligning to TRBD1. The CDR3 length is 14 residues. The V segment lost 0 bases and the J segment 8 bases; nucleotides outside the gene matches: 7. Germline V lookup: CDR1 SGDLS, CDR2 YYNGEE. The CDR3 here is CASSVGQGVGEAFF. The CDR3 DNA is TGTGCCAGCAGCGTAGGACAGGGTGTGGGAGAAGCTTTCTTT.

The CDR3 DNA sequence: TGTGCCAGCGGAGACAGGGGGAGGGGCTACACCTTC. This encodes CASGDRGRGYTF. The chain recombines TRBV7-2 with TRBJ1-2; 9 bases line up with TRBD1. Unmatched junction bases numbered 6, after V lost 8 bases and J lost 8 bases. CDR1 SGHTA and CDR2 FQGNSA come from the germline V gene. This CDR3 spans 12 amino acids.

J is TRBJ2-2 and V is TRBV6-1; 10 bases are shared with TRBD1. The CDR3 loop spans 16 amino acids. Unmatched junction bases numbered 5, after V lost 3 bases and J lost 4 bases. Germline CDR1 reads MNHNS; CDR2 reads SASEGT. DNA of the CDR3: TGTGCCAGCAGTGAGCCCGGGACAGGGGTCACCGGGGAGCTGTTTTTT. Protein product: CASSEPGTGVTGELFF.

This chain uses TRBV27 with TRBJ1-4; TRBD1 matches 7 bases. The CDR3 consists of 14 residues. Germline-derived CDR1 and CDR2 are MNHEY and SMNVEV (reference sequence). V shed 6 bases, J shed 7 bases, and the junction held 8 bases outside the gene matches. CDR3 in DNA: TGTGCCAGCAGCGAGACAGGGAGATTTGAAAAACTGTTTTTT. Its protein is CASSETGRFEKLFF.

The chain employs TRBV6-2 or TRBV6-3 and TRBJ1-5; 7 bases are a match to TRBD1. Trimming removed 4 bases from V and 4 bases from J; junction bases left unmatched: 7. The CDR3 covers 15 residues. Germline assignment: CDR1 MNHEY and CDR2 SVGEGT. In DNA, the CDR3 is TGTGCCAGCAGTTCGACAGGGTTCCAAAATCAGCCCCAGCATTTT. Protein sequence: CASSSTGFQNQPQHF.

This chain joins TRBV2 and TRBJ1-6; 7 bases are a match to TRBD1. CDR1 and CDR2 from the germline V gene are SNHLY and FYNNEI. This CDR3 has 15 amino acids. With V trimmed by 2 bases and J by 6 bases, 4 bases remained unmatched. The CDR3 sequence is CASSESRGPNSPLHF. The CDR3 DNA sequence: TGTGCCAGCAGTGAAAGTAGGGGGCCTAATTCACCCCTCCACTTT.

The chain has TRBV10-3 and TRBJ2-1; D possibly corresponds to TRBD1 (5 bases). The germline V gene encodes CDR1 ENHRY and CDR2 SYGVKD. Trimming took off 5 bases at V and 5 bases at J, with 7 bases between the two ends. This CDR3 contains 12 residues. The DNA for the CDR3 is TGTGCCATCAGTTTAGGGGACAATGAGCAGTTCTTC. The encoded protein is CAISLGDNEQFF.

The chain couples TRBV18 to TRBJ2-1, with 7 nucleotides matching TRBD2. Trimming removed 2 bases from V and 5 bases from J; junction bases left unmatched: 6. The length of the CDR3 is 15 residues. Germline loops: CDR1 KGHSH, CDR2 LQKENI. CDR3 amino acids: CASSPGGGPNNEQFF. CDR3 nucleotide sequence: TGTGCCAGCTCACCAGGCGGGGGACCAAACAATGAGCAGTTCTTC.

The chain combines TRBV5-6 with TRBJ2-1, with 13 bases lining up with TRBD2. The germline V gene encodes CDR1 SGHDT and CDR2 YYEEEE. V trimming: 2 bases; J trimming: 10 bases; junction bases outside the gene matches: 6. There are 15 residues in the CDR3. The CDR3: CASSFGLAGVWEQFF. The CDR3 DNA reads TGTGCCAGCAGCTTTGGACTAGCGGGGGTATGGGAGCAGTTCTTC.

The rearrangement links TRBV9 to TRBJ2-3, with 7 bases matching TRBD2. Germline V gene lookup returns CDR1 SGDLS and CDR2 YYNGEE. V shed 1 base, J shed 6 bases, and the junction held 11 bases outside the gene matches. The CDR3 extends over 16 amino acids. The CDR3 DNA reads as TGTGCCAGCAGCGTATCCCCTGAGAGGCGGGGGGATACGCAGTATTTT. Amino acid sequence: CASSVSPERRGDTQYF.

The chain couples TRBV24-1 to TRBJ2-2; 9 nucleotides line up with TRBD1. CDR1 and CDR2 from the germline V gene are KGHDR and SFDVKD. The CDR3 has 17 amino acids. V shed 4 bases and J 4 bases; nucleotides not matched to a gene: 9. This CDR3 reads CATSDSAGTGSTGELFF. The CDR3 DNA reads TGTGCCACCAGTGACTCAGCCGGGACAGGGAGCACCGGGGAGCTGTTTTTT.

This clone was counted only a few times. This sequence joins TRBV27 and TRBJ1-5; D perhaps matches TRBD1 (6 bases). This CDR3 has 14 amino acids. CDR1 and CDR2 from the germline V gene are MNHEY and SMNVEV (reference sequence). Trimming pared 6 bases from V and 3 bases from J, leaving 12 bases between. CDR3 sequence reads: CASSQQGPNQPQHF. The DNA for the CDR3 is TGTGCCAGCAGCCAACAGGGCCCCAATCAGCCCCAGCATTTT.

The chain is built from TRBV27 and TRBJ2-6; TRBD1 matches at 9 bases. The germline gives CDR1 MNHEY, CDR2 SMNVEV (reference sequence). This CDR3 is built from 15 residues. V shed 6 bases, J shed 2 bases, and the junction held 2 bases outside the gene matches. CDR3 DNA: TGTGCCAGCAGAGACAGGGGGGCTGGGGCCAACGTCCTGACTTTC. Protein product: CASRDRGAGANVLTF. Based on the CDR3 plus reference TRBV27 and TRBJ2-6, the full variable domain is EAQVTQNPRYLITVTGKKLTVTCSQNMNHEYMSWYRQDPGLGLRQIYYSMNVEVTDKGDVPEGYKVSRKEKRNFPLILESPSPNQTSLYFCASRDRGAGANVLTFGAGSRLTVL.

The DNA of the CDR3 is TGTGCCAGCACCCTGGACAGGGGGCATGGCTACACCTTC. It translates to CASTLDRGHGYTF. The rearrangement links TRBV12-3 or TRBV12-4 to TRBJ1-2; 11 bases map to TRBD1. V was clipped by 7 bases and J by 6 bases; unmatched bases: 4. The length of the CDR3 is 13 residues.

This clone was found a few times. The chain has TRBV6-6 and TRBJ1-1; no reliable D call. The CDR3 is 14 amino acids. Looked up from germline, CDR1 is MNHNY and CDR2 is SVGAGI (reference sequence). V was pared by 0 bases and J by 1 base, with 6 bases between. CDR3 in DNA: TGTGCCAGCAGTTACTCAGAGCCGAACACTGAAGCTTTCTTT. It codes for CASSYSEPNTEAFF.

The rearrangement uses TRBV5-6 and TRBJ2-7; TRBD1 might be the D (5 bases). This CDR3 spans 15 amino acids. Trimming took off 0 bases at V and 3 bases at J, with 13 bases between the two ends. The germline V gene encodes CDR1 SGHDT and CDR2 YYEEEE. The DNA of the CDR3 is TGTGCCAGCAGCTTGGGACAGACAACGATCTACGAGCAGTACTTC. Protein product: CASSLGQTTIYEQYF.

The gene calls are TRBV7-9 and TRBJ1-1; perhaps TRBD1 as D (6 bases). Trimming left V 6 bases short and J 3 bases short, with 14 bases between. Germline CDR1 reads SEHNR; CDR2 reads FQNEAQ (reference sequence). The CDR3 loop spans 14 amino acids. The CDR3 sequence is CASRTGRTDTEAFF. The CDR3 DNA reads as TGTGCCAGCAGAACTGGCAGGACAGACACTGAAGCTTTCTTT.

This rearrangement joins TRBV7-2 to TRBJ1-2, with 8 bases identical to TRBD1. From germline, CDR1 is SGHTA and CDR2 FQGNSA. J gave up 6 bases and V 1 base, and 7 bases lay outside the gene matches. The CDR3 runs 15 residues. The CDR3 DNA is TGTGCCAGCAGCTTAGGGTGGACAGGGTCGGATGGCTACACCTTC. This translates into CASSLGWTGSDGYTF.